This passage covers 19 T cell receptor beta chains from one sample sequenced in a study of blood T cells in healthy people across ages. A sample-barcoded 5' primer and a J-beta primer mix were used in a second PCR of about 7 to 12 cycles. MiXCR was run by TCRdb on the 5' RACE reads, yielding one entry per CDR3 protein. The sample has roughly 2 million distinct CDR3 sequences, about 50% seen once. Sequencing was done on a sample of blood. The origin of the receptors is a middle-aged woman in good health.

This chain joins TRBV20-1 and TRBJ2-5; 7 nucleotides line up with TRBD2. In germline, CDR1 is DFQATT, CDR2 SNEGSKA (reference sequence). There are 16 residues in the CDR3. Unmatched junction bases numbered 19, after V lost 1 base and J lost 11 bases. CDR3 coding DNA: TGCAGTGCTAGAGTCCACAACGGGGGGAGTAGGAATGAGCAGTACTTC. It is translated as CSARVHNGGSRNEQYF.

The V and J genes are TRBV7-6 and TRBJ1-4; no definite D call. With 4 bases removed from V and 9 bases from J, the gap between germline ends came to 24 bases. The CDR3 covers 17 residues. Germline-derived CDR1 and CDR2 are SGHVS and FNYEAQ. DNA for the CDR3: TGTGCCAGCAGCTGGACCGAGATAGGTTCACCCCGTAAAAAACTGTTTTTT. Translating gives CASSWTEIGSPRKKLFF.

J is TRBJ2-3 and V is TRBV29-1; either TRBD1 or TRBD2 may fit D (6 bases each). V was clipped by 4 bases and J by 1 base, with 15 bases between them. The CDR3 sequence is 15 residues long. CDR1 is SQVTM, CDR2 ANQGSEA, per germline. As DNA, the CDR3 is TGCAGCGTTGGGGGGCGGGGAGGCGGCACAGATACGCAGTATTTT. As protein: CSVGGRGGGTDTQYF.

About this clonotype: One end of the junction varies from germline; a read error may be responsible. V is TRBV7-7 and J is TRBJ2-3; the D gene is possibly TRBD2 (5 bases). The CDR3 spans 16 residues. Germline V lookup: CDR1 SSHAT, CDR2 FNYEAQ (reference sequence). The CDR3 here is CASSLNAGGGTDTQYF. For the CDR3, the DNA is TGTGCTAGCAGCTTGAACGCGGGCGGTGGCACAGATACGCAGTATTTT.

The CDR3 spells CASSSLQGGWPGANVLTF. The CDR3 coding sequence is TGTGCCAGCAGTTCTCTACAGGGAGGGTGGCCTGGGGCCAACGTCCTGACTTTC. The chain links TRBV6-5 to TRBJ2-6, with D possibly matching TRBD2 (7 bases). V dropped 4 bases and J dropped 2 bases, with 18 bases sitting between them. Germline values: CDR1 MNHEY, CDR2 SVGAGI. The CDR3 covers 18 residues.

The V gene is TRBV6-2 or TRBV6-3, the J gene TRBJ2-5, with D possibly TRBD2 on 5 matching bases. The V gene's germline CDR1 is MNHEY and CDR2 SVGEGT. The CDR3 is 15 amino acids. The V end was cut by 5 bases, the J end by 4 bases, with 17 bases between. The chain's CDR3 is CASSRGRDRTETQYF. CDR3 DNA sequence: TGTGCCAGCAGTCGCGGACGGGATAGGACAGAGACCCAGTACTTC.

This clonotype appeared once. The chain carries TRBV20-1 and TRBJ1-5, with 10 bases that match TRBD1. CDR1 DFQATT and CDR2 SNEGSKA come from the germline V gene (reference sequence). CDR3 length: 15 amino acids. V trimming: 1 base; J trimming: 6 bases; junction bases outside the gene matches: 6. The CDR3, as DNA: TGCAGTGCTAGAGGCAGACAGGGGGCAGGTCAGCCCCAGCATTTT. Translating it yields CSARGRQGAGQPQHF.

The V and J genes are TRBV4-1 and TRBJ1-6, with a weak D call TRBD1 (6 bases). CDR1 and CDR2 (germline): MGHRA, YSYEKL. The CDR3 runs to 16 residues. Trimming cost V 4 bases and J 9 bases, with 19 bases left between them. The CDR3 nucleotides are TGCGCCAGCAGCCTTGCCGGGGGCGAACTCACTTCACCCCTCCACTTT. This sequence encodes CASSLAGGELTSPLHF.

As regards this clonotype: A junction boundary mismatches the germline segment, possibly from a read error. The V and J genes are TRBV4-3 and TRBJ2-6; the D gene is possibly TRBD1 (5 bases). Germline values: CDR1 LGHNA, CDR2 YSLEER. The CDR3 contains 15 residues. CDR3 sequence reads: CASSHDSSGANVMTF. The DNA for the CDR3 is TGCGCCAGCAGCCACGACAGCTCTGGGGCCAACGTCATGACTTTC.

This clonotype was seen more than once but under ten times. V gene TRBV27 combines with J gene TRBJ2-3; D possibly corresponds to TRBD2 (5 bases). The CDR3 runs to 16 residues. V lost 2 bases to trimming and J lost 4 bases, with 16 bases between them. In germline, CDR1 is MNHEY, CDR2 SMNVEV (reference sequence). This CDR3 reads CASSLRSGPRSDTQYF. DNA for the CDR3: TGTGCCAGCAGTTTACGGAGCGGACCGAGGTCAGATACGCAGTATTTT.

This clonotype was found once. The chain links TRBV24-1 to TRBJ1-2; D is undetermined. The CDR3 runs to 12 residues. V was shortened by 4 bases and J by 4 bases, with 6 bases between the two germline ends. The V gene's germline CDR1 is KGHDR and CDR2 SFDVKD. CDR3 region: CATSDKLYGYTF. The CDR3 bases are TGTGCCACCAGTGACAAACTCTATGGCTACACCTTC.

The chain carries TRBV28 and TRBJ2-5; no clear D. Trimming left V 6 bases short and J 11 bases short, with 19 bases between. Germline loops: CDR1 MDHEN, CDR2 SYDVKM. The CDR3 contains 13 residues. The CDR3 sequence: CASRGLDADVQYF. The CDR3 DNA sequence: TGTGCCAGCAGAGGTCTGGACGCGGATGTACAGTACTTC. The complete variable domain, with remaining parts taken from reference TRBV28 and TRBJ2-5, reads DVKVTQSSRYLVKRTGEKVFLECVQDMDHENMFWYRQDPGLGLRLIYFSYDVKMKEKGDIPEGYSVSREKKERFSLILESASTNQTSMYLCASRGLDADVQYFGPGTRLLVL.

Only a few counts were recorded for this clonotype. V gene TRBV12-3 or TRBV12-4 combines with J gene TRBJ2-1; D may be TRBD1 (5 bases). This CDR3 contains 13 residues. Between the trimmed V and J ends, which lost 2 bases and 7 bases, there was a span of 9 bases. The DNA for the CDR3 is TGTGCCAGCAGTTTACAGGGCAGGAATGAGCAGTTCTTC. This gives the protein CASSLQGRNEQFF.

This clonotype occurred many times. This chain joins TRBV12-3 or TRBV12-4 and TRBJ2-1; 13 bases are a match to TRBD2. J was trimmed by 8 bases and V by 6 bases; bases with no gene match: 7. CDR3 length: 15 amino acids. The CDR3 is CASSLTSGGADEQFF. CDR3 in DNA: TGTGCCAGCAGCCTTACTAGCGGGGGGGCCGATGAGCAGTTCTTC.

This clonotype was recorded a few times. The V and J genes are TRBV27 and TRBJ2-7; a weak D match, TRBD1 (5 bases). The CDR3 totals 13 residues. Trimming took 6 bases from V and 4 from J, leaving 13 bases between them. The germline V gene has CDR1 MNHEY and CDR2 SMNVEV (reference sequence). CDR3 nucleotides: TGTGCCAGCAGGCAGGGATACAGGTACGAGCAGTACTTC. Translating gives CASRQGYRYEQYF.

This sequence joins TRBV24-1 and TRBJ1-5, with a possible D match to TRBD1 (5 bases). This CDR3 region has 12 residues. The germline V gene encodes CDR1 KGHDR and CDR2 SFDVKD. V dropped 6 bases and J dropped 6 bases, with 8 bases sitting between them. The CDR3 DNA follows: TGTGCCACCAGTCAGGGACCTCAGCCCCAGCATTTT. Encoded protein: CATSQGPQPQHF.

The chain combines TRBV12-3 or TRBV12-4 with TRBJ2-1; D may be TRBD2 (6 bases). V lost 7 bases, J lost 1 base, and 20 bases lay in between. The CDR3 loop spans 17 amino acids. The CDR3: CASTHPGGGESYNEQFF. The CDR3 DNA is TGTGCCAGCACTCACCCCGGCGGAGGGGAGTCCTACAATGAGCAGTTCTTC.

The chain carries TRBV3-1 and TRBJ1-2, with 8 bases that match TRBD1. Trimming cost V 1 base and J 4 bases; bases outside gene matches: 8. The V gene's germline CDR1 is LGHDT and CDR2 YNNKEL (reference sequence). This CDR3 is built from 16 residues. CDR3 sequence reads: CASSQAQGARAYGYTF. CDR3 nucleotides: TGTGCCAGCAGCCAAGCTCAGGGGGCAAGGGCCTATGGCTACACCTTC.

Only a few counts were recorded for this clonotype. The chain has TRBV28 and TRBJ2-7; the D gene is possibly TRBD1 (6 bases). Germline loops: CDR1 MDHEN, CDR2 SYDVKM. The CDR3 length is 16 residues. The V end lost 4 bases, the J end lost 3 bases, and 19 bases lay between the germline ends. CDR3 DNA: TGTGCCAGCAGTTCCCCAATTTACGACAGGAACTACGAGCAGTACTTC. Protein: CASSSPIYDRNYEQYF.